This T cell receptor beta chain was obtained from a study of cytomegalovirus exposure and HLA in healthy donors. The CDR3 is 13 amino acids. Germline assignment: CDR1 SSHAT and CDR2 FNYEAQ (reference sequence). A remark on this clone: The junction does not match germline at one end; this may be a read error.

Generated by immunoSEQ multiplex PCR, the TCRdb table keeps only in-frame clones and is missing some. This sample has 120,000 to 150,000 clones; 80% to 90% occur once, and the top ten carry 4.5%. The origin of this receptor is a man between 18 and 35 years old in good health and CMV-seropositive. The sequencing sample was made of PBMCs. The chain is built from TRBV7-7 and TRBJ2-7; D may be TRBD1 (5 bases). The CDR3 spells CASSLTDSYEQYF. The CDR3 DNA is TGTGCTAGCAGCTTGACAGACTCCTACGAGCAGTACTTC.